This TCR beta chain was captured in a study of cytomegalovirus exposure and HLA in healthy donors. General study findings and limits: The authors confirmed in vitro that a few CMV-associated chains were specific for CMV antigens. Among TCR beta chains of equal frequency, HLA-associated ones were more clonally expanded in a later analysis. The authors assumed roughly uniform sequencing depth across donors for presence/absence analyses.

This clone was seen just once. Its specificity is not known. Additional DNA sequences in this sample encode the identical CDR3. V shed 0 bases and J shed 1 base, with 6 bases lying between them. The CDR3 contains 14 residues. CDR1 SGHTS and CDR2 YDEGEE come from the germline V gene. This PCR relied on a set of 60 Vbeta primers and 13 Jbeta primers. In the original analysis: A later analysis tallied 65 million to 85 million unique TCR beta chains, around 9.9 million of them shared. Clones were read by immunoSEQ multiplex PCR, and TCRdb kept only the in-frame ones, dropping some. V and J calls and clone size follow that table, whereas D and trimming were derived from the DNA. This sample yields about 250,000 clones, of which nearly 95% are seen a single time; about 1.8% belongs to the top ten.

Sequenced material: PBMCs. The sequence came from a girl aged 2-10 years in good health and CMV-seronegative. This chain uses TRBV5-8 with TRBJ2-3; D is unresolved. CDR3 protein: CASSLDRGTDTQYF. As DNA, the CDR3 is TGTGCCAGCAGCTTGGATCGAGGCACAGATACGCAGTATTTT. Variable domain in full (rest from reference TRBV5-8 and TRBJ2-3): EAGVTQSPTHLIKTRGQQATLRCSPISGHTSVYWYQQALGLGLQFLLWYDEGEERNRGNFPPRFSGRQFPNYSSELNVNALELEDSALYLCASSLDRGTDTQYFGPGTRLTVL.